Detailed here is one TCR beta chain. Its antigen specificity is not known. The sample holds no much larger clone one base away, and base qualities are not on file. The immunoSEQ Assay, a bias-controlled multiplex PCR, was used to amplify TCRbeta CDR3 regions from genomic DNA. The source study handled its data this way. The number of nucleated cells in each sample was estimated from the amplification of reference gene primers within the assay. Sequence reads were collapsed and filtered to measure the absolute abundance of every unique TCRbeta CDR3 rearrangement. Productive Simpson clonality was computed per sample as the square root of Simpson's diversity index over productive rearrangements. In TCRdb, the immuneACCESS table is reduced to in-frame sequences with V and J assigned. These tables do not hold every clone; where another copy was compared, an unresolved V gene accounts for under half, and the others remain unexplained. The V and J calls and clone size come from that table; D and trimming were worked out from the DNA. This sample is represented by around 130,000 clones; 75% to 90% of them were singletons. Around 4.5% of the sample is taken by the ten largest.

The CDR3 spans 14 residues, from the cysteine through the phenylalanine. The kept DNA is CDR3 alone, 42 bases in frame from the first base. Based on the germline V gene, the CDR1 and CDR2 sequences are SGHRS and YFSETQ. V and J are trimmed by 4 bases and 4 bases, and the gene matches miss 7 bases of the junction. The record originates from a study of blood T cell repertoires in COVID-19 (TCRdb year 2020). Context from the whole study: Samples from collaborators originated in the United States, Italy and Spain and spanned both the acute and convalescent phases of COVID-19. The prospective study material was composed of cDNA or gDNA derived from T cells, B-cell-depleted T cells, or PBMCs. Subjects who had been exposed to COVID-19, were actively infected with it, or had recovered from it provided the deeply sampled blood TCRbeta repertoires that made up the dataset. The repertoires were released in a freely available public database intended as a resource for research on the immune response to SARS-CoV-2. The samples were drawn from the first 160 participants of the ongoing ImmuneRACE study and from some 1,300 subjects provided by 6 global collaborators. The sample metadata nearly always contained a de-identified subject ID, COVID-19 status, age in years and sex. Where available, HLA class I and class II types were obtained from metadata supplied by the sample provider rather than from assay-based typing.

Each collaborating institution followed its own protocols to collect whole blood in K2EDTA tubes. Collaborator samples were shipped for TCRbeta analysis as frozen whole blood, isolated PBMCs, or DNA extracted from either sample type. Results the study describes overall, beyond this receptor: The amount of clinical and demographic metadata varied by source and participant and was provided uncurated.

The clonotype originates from a human donor in a cohort sampled during active COVID-19. This sequence uses TRBV5-1 and TRBJ2-5; TRBD2 matches 7 bases in the middle. Sequenced input: peripheral blood. CDR3 sequence: CASSPNPGGETQYF. The base sequence is TGCGCCAGCAGCCCAAACCCGGGGGGAGAGACCCAGTACTTC.